Listed here are 3 T cell receptor beta chains from one sample, sequenced in a study of T cells in Graves' hyperthyroidism and ophthalmopathy. It was RNA transcripts that yielded the amplified TCR beta CDR3 regions. Initially, a first-round RT-PCR of the TCR CDR3 employed the HTBI primer set. TCRdb re-called the multiplex PCR reads through MiXCR, storing one row per CDR3 protein. The sample carries hundreds of thousands of distinct CDR3 sequences, approximately 14% recorded once. Source material: blood. The receptor source for this set is a woman aged 45-59 years with Graves' ophthalmopathy.

This rearrangement joins TRBV24-1 to TRBJ2-1; no clear D. V was clipped by 9 bases and J by 8 bases, with 4 bases between them. This CDR3 is built from 9 residues. CDR1 is KGHDR, CDR2 SFDVKD, per germline. CDR3 DNA sequence: TGTGCCACCTCAGATGAGCAGTTCTTC. Translating gives CATSDEQFF.

This clonotype came up many times. The V gene is TRBV29-1, the J gene TRBJ2-3, with TRBD2 matching 8 bases. Germline V lookup: CDR1 SQVTM, CDR2 ANQGSEA. This CDR3 has 15 residues. V lost 5 bases, J lost 5 bases, and 12 bases stayed unmatched. CDR3 loop: CSVRLLAGRGDTQYF. The CDR3 DNA is TGCAGCGTTCGCTTGCTAGCGGGCCGGGGAGATACGCAGTATTTT.

This clonotype came up many times. The chain links TRBV11-2 to TRBJ2-7, with 7 bases lining up with TRBD2. Germline CDR1 is SGHAT and CDR2 is FQNNGV. This CDR3 is 14 amino acids long. V gave up 7 bases and J gave up 2 bases; unmatched junction bases: 8. The CDR3 protein is CASNRLAEAYEQYF. CDR3 DNA: TGTGCCAGCAACCGGCTAGCGGAGGCCTACGAGCAGTACTTC.